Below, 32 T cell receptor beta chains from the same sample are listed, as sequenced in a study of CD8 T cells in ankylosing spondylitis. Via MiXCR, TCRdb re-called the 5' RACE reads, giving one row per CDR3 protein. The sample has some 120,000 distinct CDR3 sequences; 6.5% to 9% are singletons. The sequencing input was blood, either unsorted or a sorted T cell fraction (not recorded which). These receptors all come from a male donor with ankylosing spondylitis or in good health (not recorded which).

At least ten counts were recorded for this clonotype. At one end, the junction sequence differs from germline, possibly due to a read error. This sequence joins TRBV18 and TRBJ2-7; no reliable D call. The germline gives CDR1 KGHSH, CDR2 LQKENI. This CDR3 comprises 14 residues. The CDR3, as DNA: TGTGCCAGCTCACCCGGCAGGTTCTCCGACGAGCAGTACTTC. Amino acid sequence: CASSPGRFSDEQYF.

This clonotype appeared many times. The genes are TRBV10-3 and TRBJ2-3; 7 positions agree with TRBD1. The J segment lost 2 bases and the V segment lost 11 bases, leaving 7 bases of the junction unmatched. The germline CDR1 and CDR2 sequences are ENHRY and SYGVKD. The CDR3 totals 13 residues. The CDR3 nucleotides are TGTGCCGGCACGACAGGGCACACAGATACGCAGTATTTT. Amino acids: CAGTTGHTDTQYF.

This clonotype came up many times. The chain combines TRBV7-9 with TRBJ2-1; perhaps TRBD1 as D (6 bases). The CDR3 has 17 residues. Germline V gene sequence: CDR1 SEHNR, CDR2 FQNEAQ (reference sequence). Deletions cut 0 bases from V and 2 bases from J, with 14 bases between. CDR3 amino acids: CASSLAQGLLTYNEQFF. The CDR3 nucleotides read TGTGCCAGCAGCTTAGCGCAGGGGCTACTCACCTACAATGAGCAGTTCTTC.

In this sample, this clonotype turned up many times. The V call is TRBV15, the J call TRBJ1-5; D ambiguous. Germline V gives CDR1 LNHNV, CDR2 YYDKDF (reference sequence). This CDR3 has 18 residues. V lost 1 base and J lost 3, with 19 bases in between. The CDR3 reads CATSRVPAITSINQPQHF. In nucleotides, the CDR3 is TGTGCCACCAGCAGAGTACCGGCCATAACATCGATCAATCAGCCCCAGCATTTT. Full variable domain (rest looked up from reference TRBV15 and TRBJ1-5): DAMVIQNPRYQVTQFGKPVTLSCSQTLNHNVMYWYQQKSSQAPKLLFHYYDKDFNNEADTPDNFQSRRPNTSFCFLDIRSPGLGDTAMYLCATSRVPAITSINQPQHFGDGTRLSIL.

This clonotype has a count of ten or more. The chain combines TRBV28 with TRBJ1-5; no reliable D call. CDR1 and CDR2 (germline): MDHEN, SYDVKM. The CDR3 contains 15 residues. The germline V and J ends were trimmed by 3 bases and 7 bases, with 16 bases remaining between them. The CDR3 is CASSLSSLGKQPQHF. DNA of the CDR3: TGTGCCAGCAGTTTGAGCTCCTTGGGGAAACAGCCCCAGCATTTT.

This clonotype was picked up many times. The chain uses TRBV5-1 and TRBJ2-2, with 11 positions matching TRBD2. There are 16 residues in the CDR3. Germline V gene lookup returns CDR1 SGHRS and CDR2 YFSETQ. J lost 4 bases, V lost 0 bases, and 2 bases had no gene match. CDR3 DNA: TGCGCCAGCAGCTTGGGACTAGCGGGAATCACCGGGGAGCTGTTTTTT. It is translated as CASSLGLAGITGELFF.

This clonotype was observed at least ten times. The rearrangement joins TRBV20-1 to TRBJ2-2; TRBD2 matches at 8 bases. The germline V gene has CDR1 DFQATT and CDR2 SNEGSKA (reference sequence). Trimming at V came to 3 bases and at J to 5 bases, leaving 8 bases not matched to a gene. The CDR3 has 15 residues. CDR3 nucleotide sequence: TGCAGTGCTAGCGGGCTAGCGGGCGGGACCGGGGAGCTGTTTTTT. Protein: CSASGLAGGTGELFF.

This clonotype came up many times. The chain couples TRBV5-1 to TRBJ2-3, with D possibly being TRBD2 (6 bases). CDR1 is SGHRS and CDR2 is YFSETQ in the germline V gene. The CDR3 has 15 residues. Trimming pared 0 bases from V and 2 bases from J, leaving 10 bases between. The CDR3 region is CASSLELAATDTQYF. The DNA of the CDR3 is TGCGCCAGCAGCTTGGAACTAGCAGCCACAGATACGCAGTATTTT.

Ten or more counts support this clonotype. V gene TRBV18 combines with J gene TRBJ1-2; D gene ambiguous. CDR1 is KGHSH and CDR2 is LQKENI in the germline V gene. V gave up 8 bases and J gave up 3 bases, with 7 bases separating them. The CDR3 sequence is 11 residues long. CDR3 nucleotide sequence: TGTGCCAGCGGGCAGGACTATGGCTACACCTTC. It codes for CASGQDYGYTF.

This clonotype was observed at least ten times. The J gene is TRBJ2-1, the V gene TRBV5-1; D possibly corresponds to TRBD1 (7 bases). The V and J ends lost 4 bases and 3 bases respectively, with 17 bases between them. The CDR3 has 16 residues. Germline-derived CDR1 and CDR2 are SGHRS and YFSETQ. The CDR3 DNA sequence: TGCGCCAGCAGCCCAGGGGGACTGGAAGACTACAATGAGCAGTTCTTC. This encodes CASSPGGLEDYNEQFF.

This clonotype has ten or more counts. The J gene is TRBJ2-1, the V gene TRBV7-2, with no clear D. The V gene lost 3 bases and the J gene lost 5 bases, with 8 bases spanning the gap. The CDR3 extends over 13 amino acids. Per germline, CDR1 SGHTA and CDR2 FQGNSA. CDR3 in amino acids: CASSLYTNNEQFF. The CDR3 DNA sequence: TGTGCCAGCAGCTTGTATACCAACAATGAGCAGTTCTTC.

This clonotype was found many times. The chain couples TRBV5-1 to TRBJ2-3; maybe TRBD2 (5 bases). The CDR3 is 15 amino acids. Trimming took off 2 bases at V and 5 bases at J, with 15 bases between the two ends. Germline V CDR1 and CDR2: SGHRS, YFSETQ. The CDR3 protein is CASSFERIAQDTQYF. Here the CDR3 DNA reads TGCGCCAGCAGCTTTGAGAGAATAGCGCAAGATACGCAGTATTTT.

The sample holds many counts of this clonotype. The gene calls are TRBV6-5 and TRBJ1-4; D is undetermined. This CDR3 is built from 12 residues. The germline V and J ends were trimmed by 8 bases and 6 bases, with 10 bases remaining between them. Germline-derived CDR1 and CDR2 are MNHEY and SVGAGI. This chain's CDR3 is CASCRRHEKLFF. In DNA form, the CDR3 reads TGTGCCAGCTGCAGGAGACATGAAAAACTGTTTTTT.

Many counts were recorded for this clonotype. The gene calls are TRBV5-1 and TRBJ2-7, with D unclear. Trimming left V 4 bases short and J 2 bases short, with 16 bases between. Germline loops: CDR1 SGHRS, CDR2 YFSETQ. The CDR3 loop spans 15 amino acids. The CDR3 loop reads CASSTRVKDTYEQYF. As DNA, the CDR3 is TGCGCCAGCAGCACACGGGTAAAAGATACCTACGAGCAGTACTTC.

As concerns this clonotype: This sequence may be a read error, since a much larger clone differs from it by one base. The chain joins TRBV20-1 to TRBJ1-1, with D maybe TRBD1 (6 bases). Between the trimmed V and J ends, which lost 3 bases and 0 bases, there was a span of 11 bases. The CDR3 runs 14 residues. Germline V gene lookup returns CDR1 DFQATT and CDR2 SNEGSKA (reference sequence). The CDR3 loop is CSASPTGLNTEAFF. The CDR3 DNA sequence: TGCAGTGCTAGCCCCACAGGGTTGAACACTGAAGCTTTCTTT.

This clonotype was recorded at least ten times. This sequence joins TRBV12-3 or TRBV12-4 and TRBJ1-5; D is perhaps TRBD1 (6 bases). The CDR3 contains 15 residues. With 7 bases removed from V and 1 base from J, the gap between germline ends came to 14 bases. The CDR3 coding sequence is TGTGCCAGCAACCTGGGGGCAGGGAGCAATCAGCCCCAGCATTTT. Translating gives CASNLGAGSNQPQHF.

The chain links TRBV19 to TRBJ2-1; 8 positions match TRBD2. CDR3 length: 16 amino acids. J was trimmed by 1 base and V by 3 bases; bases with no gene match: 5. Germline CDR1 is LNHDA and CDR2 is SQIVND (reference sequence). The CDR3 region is CASSIGAGASYNEQFF. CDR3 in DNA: TGTGCCAGTAGTATTGGAGCGGGGGCTTCCTACAATGAGCAGTTCTTC.

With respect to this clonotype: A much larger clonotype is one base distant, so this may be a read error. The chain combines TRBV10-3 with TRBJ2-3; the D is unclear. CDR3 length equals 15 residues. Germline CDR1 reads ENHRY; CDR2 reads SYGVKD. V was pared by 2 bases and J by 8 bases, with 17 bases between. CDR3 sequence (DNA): TGTGCCATCAGTGAGGTAGCTACCCCATCAGGTACGCAGTATTTT. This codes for CAISEVATPSGTQYF.

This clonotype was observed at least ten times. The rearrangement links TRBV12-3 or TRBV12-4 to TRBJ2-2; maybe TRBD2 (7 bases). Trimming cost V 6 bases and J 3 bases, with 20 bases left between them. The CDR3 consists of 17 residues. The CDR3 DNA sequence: TGTGCCAGCAGCCCTGGGGGGGGGCTGACCCACACCGGGGAGCTGTTTTTT. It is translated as CASSPGGGLTHTGELFF.

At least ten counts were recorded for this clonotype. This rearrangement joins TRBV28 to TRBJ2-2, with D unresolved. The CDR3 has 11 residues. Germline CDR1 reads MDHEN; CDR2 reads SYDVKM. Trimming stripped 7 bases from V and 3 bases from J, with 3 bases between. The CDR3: CASMDTGELFF. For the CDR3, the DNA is TGTGCCAGCATGGACACCGGGGAGCTGTTTTTT.

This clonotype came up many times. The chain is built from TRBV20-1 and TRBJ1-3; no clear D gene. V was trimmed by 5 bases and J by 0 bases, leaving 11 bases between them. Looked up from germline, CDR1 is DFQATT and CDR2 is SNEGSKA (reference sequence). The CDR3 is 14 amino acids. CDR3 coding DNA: TGCAGTGCTCTAGCCCCGAACTCTGGAAACACCATATATTTT. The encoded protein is CSALAPNSGNTIYF.

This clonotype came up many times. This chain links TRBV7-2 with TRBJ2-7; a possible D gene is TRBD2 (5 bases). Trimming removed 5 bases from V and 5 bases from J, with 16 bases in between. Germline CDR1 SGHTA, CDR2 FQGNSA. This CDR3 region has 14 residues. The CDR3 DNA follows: TGTGCCAGCAGCGCCGGGGTCAAAATCGACGAGCAGTACTTC. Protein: CASSAGVKIDEQYF.

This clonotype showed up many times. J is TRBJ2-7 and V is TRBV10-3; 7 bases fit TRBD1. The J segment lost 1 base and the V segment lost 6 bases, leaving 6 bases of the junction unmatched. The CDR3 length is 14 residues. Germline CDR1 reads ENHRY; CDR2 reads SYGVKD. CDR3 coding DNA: TGTGCCATCAGGGGGGACAGCCGATCCTACGAGCAGTACTTC. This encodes CAIRGDSRSYEQYF.

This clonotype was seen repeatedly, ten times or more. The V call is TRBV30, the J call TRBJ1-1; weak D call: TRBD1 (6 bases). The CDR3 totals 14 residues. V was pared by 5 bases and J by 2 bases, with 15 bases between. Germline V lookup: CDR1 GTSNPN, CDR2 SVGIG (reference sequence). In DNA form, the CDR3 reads TGTGCCTGGGTGCGACAGGAGGTAAACACTGAAGCTTTCTTT. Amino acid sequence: CAWVRQEVNTEAFF.

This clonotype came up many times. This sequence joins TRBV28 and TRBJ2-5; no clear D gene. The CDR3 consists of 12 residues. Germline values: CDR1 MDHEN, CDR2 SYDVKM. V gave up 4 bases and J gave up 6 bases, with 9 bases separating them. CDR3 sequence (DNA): TGTGCCAGCAGTTCTAGTCGTCAGACCCAGTACTTC. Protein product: CASSSSRQTQYF.

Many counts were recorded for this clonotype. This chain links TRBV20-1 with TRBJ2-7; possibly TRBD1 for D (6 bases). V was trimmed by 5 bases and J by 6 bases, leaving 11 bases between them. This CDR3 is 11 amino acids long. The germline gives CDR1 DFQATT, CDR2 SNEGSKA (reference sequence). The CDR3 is CSAVQGSEQYF. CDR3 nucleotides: TGCAGTGCTGTACAGGGTTCCGAGCAGTACTTC.

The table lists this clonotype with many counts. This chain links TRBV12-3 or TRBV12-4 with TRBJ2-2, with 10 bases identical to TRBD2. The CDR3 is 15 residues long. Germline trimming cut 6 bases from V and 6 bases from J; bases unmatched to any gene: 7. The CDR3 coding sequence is TGTGCCAGCAGCTACGCTAGCGGGAGATCCGGGGAGCTGTTTTTT. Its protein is CASSYASGRSGELFF.

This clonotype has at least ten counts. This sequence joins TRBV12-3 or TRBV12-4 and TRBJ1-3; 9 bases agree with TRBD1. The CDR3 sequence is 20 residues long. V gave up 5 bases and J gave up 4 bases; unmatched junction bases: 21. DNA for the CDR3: TGTGCCAGCAGTGTCTCAGGGGACAGGGACTACATATCGTCAGGAAACACCATATATTTT. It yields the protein CASSVSGDRDYISSGNTIYF.

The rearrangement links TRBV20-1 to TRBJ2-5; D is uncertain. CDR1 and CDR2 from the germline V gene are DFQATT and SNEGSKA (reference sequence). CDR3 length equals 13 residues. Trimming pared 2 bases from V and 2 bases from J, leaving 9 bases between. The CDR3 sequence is CSARLGLQETQYF. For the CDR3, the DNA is TGCAGTGCTAGATTGGGCCTACAAGAGACCCAGTACTTC.

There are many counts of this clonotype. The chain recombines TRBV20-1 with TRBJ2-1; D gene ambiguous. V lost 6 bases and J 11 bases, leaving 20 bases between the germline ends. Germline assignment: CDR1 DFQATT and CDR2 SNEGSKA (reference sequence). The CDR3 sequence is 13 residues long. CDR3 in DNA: TGCAGTGCGCCTATCGAAACCGGCAGCCAGCAGTTCTTC. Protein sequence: CSAPIETGSQQFF.

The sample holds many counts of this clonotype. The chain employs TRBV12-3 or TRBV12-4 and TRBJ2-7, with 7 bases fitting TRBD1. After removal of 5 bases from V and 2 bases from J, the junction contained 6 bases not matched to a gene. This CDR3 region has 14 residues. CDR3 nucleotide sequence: TGTGCCAGCAGTGCCCACAGGGGAACCTACGAGCAGTACTTC. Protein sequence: CASSAHRGTYEQYF.

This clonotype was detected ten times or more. CDR3 residues: CASIHGGLAGPSYSDTQYF. The CDR3 coding sequence is TGTGCCAGCATACATGGGGGACTAGCGGGTCCCAGCTACTCAGATACGCAGTATTTT. The rearrangement links TRBV3-1 to TRBJ2-3; TRBD2 aligns across 12 bases. Unmatched junction bases numbered 18, after V lost 7 bases and J lost 4 bases. CDR1 LGHDT and CDR2 YNNKEL come from the germline V gene (reference sequence). This CDR3 spans 19 amino acids.